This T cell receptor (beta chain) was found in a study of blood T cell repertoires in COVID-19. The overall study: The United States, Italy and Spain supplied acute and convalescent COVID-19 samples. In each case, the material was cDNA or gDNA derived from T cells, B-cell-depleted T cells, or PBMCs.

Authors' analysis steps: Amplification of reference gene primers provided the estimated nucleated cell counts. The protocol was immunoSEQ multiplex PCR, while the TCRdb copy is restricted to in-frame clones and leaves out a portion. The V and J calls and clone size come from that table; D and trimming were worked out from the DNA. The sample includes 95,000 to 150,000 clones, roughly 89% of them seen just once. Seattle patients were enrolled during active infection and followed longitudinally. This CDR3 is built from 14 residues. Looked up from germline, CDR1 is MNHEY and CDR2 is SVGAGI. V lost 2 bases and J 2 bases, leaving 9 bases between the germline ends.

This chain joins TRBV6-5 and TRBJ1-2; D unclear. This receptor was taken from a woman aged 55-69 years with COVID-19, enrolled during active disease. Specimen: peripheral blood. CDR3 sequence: CASSYTGINYGYTF. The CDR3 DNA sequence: TGTGCCAGCAGTTACACGGGAATCAACTATGGCTACACCTTC.